Below, 29 T cell receptor beta chains from the same sample are listed, as sequenced in a study of T cell changes during pregnancy in multiple sclerosis. Here immunoSEQ multiplex PCR was the method, and the copy in TCRdb shows in-frame clones only, minus some. The table lists 70,000 to 80,000 clones, approximately 92% of them singletons. The sequencing here drew on peripheral blood, taken after pregnancy. These receptors all stem from a female donor in good health, enrolled as a control in a pregnancy study.

The chain joins TRBV9 to TRBJ1-1; D not resolved. The CDR3 consists of 14 residues. V was trimmed by 0 bases and J by 4 bases, leaving 10 bases between them. Looked up from germline, CDR1 is SGDLS and CDR2 is YYNGEE. CDR3 in amino acids: CASSVGQEGTEAFF. In DNA, the CDR3 is TGTGCCAGCAGCGTAGGGCAGGAAGGCACTGAAGCTTTCTTT.

The J gene is TRBJ2-7, the V gene TRBV6-7, with D unresolved. TRBV6-7 counts as an open reading frame of uncertain function. V lost 9 bases and J 9 bases, leaving 15 bases between the germline ends. The CDR3 sequence is 11 residues long. The CDR3 here is CARLLTGSQYF. CDR3 nucleotides: TGTGCCAGACTGCTGACGGGTTCGCAGTACTTC.

The J gene is TRBJ1-2, the V gene TRBV14, with a weak D call TRBD1 (5 bases). The CDR3 is 12 residues long. V was cut by 4 bases and J by 6 bases, with 9 bases left in between. Per the germline V gene, CDR1 is SGHDN and CDR2 is FVKESK. The CDR3 DNA follows: TGTGCCAGCAGCCGGCGGGGGGATGGCTACACCTTC. Its protein product is CASSRRGDGYTF. Full variable domain (rest looked up from reference TRBV14 and TRBJ1-2): EAGVTQFPSHSVIEKGQTVTLRCDPISGHDNLYWYRRVMGKEIKFLLHFVKESKQDESGMPNNRFLAERTGGTYSTLKVQPAELEDSGVYFCASSRRGDGYTFGSGTRLTVV.

The genes are TRBV19 and TRBJ2-1, with 10 bases matching TRBD2. This CDR3 has 17 residues. Germline trimming cut 0 bases from V and 8 bases from J; bases unmatched to any gene: 10. The germline CDR1 and CDR2 sequences are LNHDA and SQIVND (reference sequence). CDR3 loop: CASSIDWASGSGDEQFF. CDR3 sequence (DNA): TGTGCCAGTAGTATAGATTGGGCTAGCGGGAGTGGAGATGAGCAGTTCTTC.

The rearrangement links TRBV28 to TRBJ1-3; the D gene is possibly TRBD1 (6 bases). Per germline, CDR1 MDHEN and CDR2 SYDVKM. V was trimmed by 8 bases and J by 2 bases, leaving 7 bases between them. The CDR3 runs to 12 residues. The CDR3 here is CASRTAGNTIYF. In DNA form, the CDR3 reads TGTGCCAGCCGGACAGCTGGAAACACCATATATTTT.

The chain links TRBV5-6 to TRBJ2-5, with 7 bases fitting TRBD1. CDR1 and CDR2 (germline): SGHDT, YYEEEE. The CDR3 has 15 residues. V dropped 5 bases and J dropped 5; count of bases not matched to a gene: 12. The DNA of the CDR3 is TGTGCCAGCAGGGATTCGGACAGGAGGTGGGAGACCCAGTACTTC. Translating it yields CASRDSDRRWETQYF.

The chain employs TRBV27 and TRBJ2-3; TRBD2 matches 8 bases. CDR3 length: 16 residues. Germline CDR1 reads MNHEY; CDR2 reads SMNVEV (reference sequence). The ends lost 5 bases at V and 0 bases at J; junction bases unmatched: 7. This CDR3 is CASSDIAGPSTDTQYF. CDR3 DNA: TGTGCCAGCAGTGACATAGCGGGGCCTAGCACAGATACGCAGTATTTT.

This clone appeared a single time. The chain carries TRBV7-3 and TRBJ2-3; weak D call: TRBD1 (5 bases). CDR3 size: 13 residues. Trimming pared 5 bases from V and 9 bases from J, leaving 15 bases between. The germline V gene has CDR1 SGHTA and CDR2 FQGTGA. CDR3 nucleotides: TGTGCCAGCAGCCCCCCCCAGGGTAGCACGCAGTATTTT. Encoded protein: CASSPPQGSTQYF.

The chain uses TRBV11-3 and TRBJ2-7; 11 positions match TRBD1. V was clipped by 5 bases and J by 7 bases; unmatched bases: 7. The CDR3 contains 14 residues. Germline-derived CDR1 and CDR2 are SGHNT and YENEEA. The CDR3 nucleotides are TGTGCCAGCAGCCGTTCGGACAGGGGGCGTGAGCAGTACTTC. Translation gives CASSRSDRGREQYF.

V usage is TRBV5-4 and J usage is TRBJ2-2; maybe TRBD1 (6 bases). This CDR3 region has 15 residues. Trimming left V 4 bases short and J 4 bases short, with 14 bases between. Germline V gene lookup returns CDR1 SGHNT and CDR2 YYREEE (reference sequence). The CDR3, as DNA: TGTGCCAGCAGCCTACAGGGTCGGGTCACCGGGGAGCTGTTTTTT. This codes for CASSLQGRVTGELFF.

CDR3: CASSIELASTYGLTQYF. CDR3 nucleotides: TGTGCCAGTAGTATAGAGCTAGCGAGCACTTATGGTCTGACCCAGTACTTC. The genes are TRBV19 and TRBJ2-5; D is possibly TRBD2 (6 bases). V was pared by 0 bases and J by 7 bases, with 21 bases between. The CDR3 extends over 17 amino acids. CDR1 is LNHDA, CDR2 SQIVND, per germline (reference sequence).

The V gene is TRBV27, the J gene TRBJ2-7; 8 bases line up with TRBD1. The CDR3 is 16 residues long. V lost 4 bases and J lost 4; bases outside the gene matches: 12. Germline CDR1 and CDR2: MNHEY and SMNVEV (reference sequence). The CDR3 sequence is CASSSSRQGAAYEQYF. The CDR3 DNA reads TGTGCCAGCAGTTCTAGCCGCCAGGGGGCCGCTTACGAGCAGTACTTC.

This CDR3 reads CASSHSAGGDTQYF. CDR3 DNA: TGTGCCAGCAGCCACTCCGCGGGGGGGGATACGCAGTATTTT. The chain recombines TRBV7-9 with TRBJ2-3, with 9 bases fitting TRBD2. Germline CDR1 reads SEHNR; CDR2 reads FQNEAQ (reference sequence). V shed 5 bases, J shed 6 bases, and the junction held 6 bases outside the gene matches. This CDR3 is 14 amino acids long.

This chain uses TRBV29-1 with TRBJ2-5; TRBD2 aligns across 7 bases. The ends lost 4 bases at V and 5 bases at J; junction bases unmatched: 4. Germline-derived CDR1 and CDR2 are SQVTM and ANQGSEA. CDR3 length: 12 residues. In DNA form, the CDR3 reads TGCAGCGTTGCGGGGGGTGGGGAGACCCAGTACTTC. It is translated as CSVAGGGETQYF.

Only one count was recorded for this clone. The chain combines TRBV19 with TRBJ2-7; 7 bases are a match to TRBD1. The CDR3 totals 14 residues. The V segment lost 5 bases and the J segment 2 bases; nucleotides outside the gene matches: 6. Germline CDR1 is LNHDA and CDR2 is SQIVND (reference sequence). In nucleotides, the CDR3 is TGTGCCAGTAGTCCGGGACAGATCCCCTACGAGCAGTACTTC. Amino acids: CASSPGQIPYEQYF.

V gene TRBV23-1 combines with J gene TRBJ1-5, with a possible D match to TRBD1 (6 bases). TRBV23-1 is classed as an ORF, of uncertain function. V was trimmed by 8 bases and J by 5 bases, leaving 10 bases between them. The CDR3 spans 12 residues. The CDR3, as DNA: TGCGCCAGCGGCAGGGGAGATCAGCCCCAGCATTTT. Residues: CASGRGDQPQHF.

V gene TRBV4-2 combines with J gene TRBJ2-3; D not resolved. The CDR3 has 16 amino acids. Germline lookup yields CDR1 LGHNA and CDR2 YNFKEQ. The V and J ends lost 0 bases and 0 bases respectively, with 10 bases between them. CDR3 amino acids: CASSQDRSLSTDTQYF. The CDR3 bases are TGTGCCAGCAGCCAAGATCGGTCACTCAGCACAGATACGCAGTATTTT.

The chain is built from TRBV7-3 and TRBJ2-5, with 10 nucleotides matching TRBD2. CDR3 length: 17 amino acids. The ends lost 4 bases at V and 1 base at J; junction bases unmatched: 9. The germline CDR1 and CDR2 sequences are SGHTA and FQGTGA. As DNA, the CDR3 is TGTGCCAGCAGCTGGGCTAGCGGGAGCGAGGGCCAAGAGACCCAGTACTTC. It codes for CASSWASGSEGQETQYF.

The rearrangement links TRBV28 to TRBJ2-7; D uncertain. The CDR3 length is 12 residues. Trimming took 4 bases from V and 2 from J, leaving 6 bases between them. In germline, CDR1 is MDHEN, CDR2 SYDVKM. The CDR3 spells CASSSHTYEQYF. The DNA of the CDR3 is TGTGCCAGCAGTTCCCACACCTACGAGCAGTACTTC.

This clone was detected only a few times. The V call is TRBV15, the J call TRBJ2-7; 8 bases align to TRBD2. The CDR3 runs 15 residues. From germline, CDR1 is LNHNV and CDR2 YYDKDF (reference sequence). V lost 0 bases and J lost 4; bases outside the gene matches: 5. CDR3 bases: TGTGCCACCAGCAGAGATCGGGGGGGAAGGTACGAGCAGTACTTC. Translated, it gives CATSRDRGGRYEQYF.

The V and J genes are TRBV7-8 and TRBJ1-2, with 7 bases that match TRBD1. V lost 5 bases and J lost 6; bases outside the gene matches: 3. Germline V gene lookup returns CDR1 SGHVS and CDR2 FQNEAQ. The CDR3 sequence is 12 residues long. The CDR3 DNA follows: TGTGCCAGCAGCCCACAGGGGAATGGCTACACCTTC. Translating it yields CASSPQGNGYTF.

The chain has TRBV28 and TRBJ1-1; D is uncertain. V gave up 3 bases and J gave up 5 bases, with 7 bases separating them. Germline CDR1 is MDHEN and CDR2 is SYDVKM. The CDR3 is 12 amino acids. In DNA, the CDR3 is TGTGCCAGCAGTTTCGGGAGGACTGAAGCTTTCTTT. Translating gives CASSFGRTEAFF.

The rearrangement joins TRBV6-4 to TRBJ2-1; TRBD2 agrees at 14 bases. Germline V gene sequence: CDR1 MRHNA, CDR2 SNTAGT. CDR3 length: 15 amino acids. V lost 2 bases, J lost 8 bases, and 2 bases stayed unmatched. CDR3 in amino acids: CASSDRLAGGYEQFF. The CDR3 DNA is TGTGCCAGCAGTGACAGACTAGCGGGAGGGTATGAGCAGTTCTTC.

This chain connects TRBV6-1 to TRBJ1-1, with 10 positions matching TRBD1. This CDR3 has 12 amino acids. Germline trimming cut 10 bases from V and 8 bases from J; bases unmatched to any gene: 7. The germline V gene has CDR1 MNHNS and CDR2 SASEGT. The CDR3 protein is CAIRGTGAEAFF. CDR3 in DNA: TGTGCCATTCGCGGGACAGGGGCCGAAGCTTTCTTT.

The V call is TRBV10-3, the J call TRBJ2-1; perhaps TRBD1 as D (5 bases). CDR1 and CDR2 from the germline V gene are ENHRY and SYGVKD. V lost 6 bases to trimming and J lost 9 bases, with 12 bases between them. The CDR3 is made up of 12 amino acids. In DNA form, the CDR3 reads TGTGCCATCAGCGGCAGACAGTTTGAGCAGTTCTTC. Translation gives CAISGRQFEQFF.

The V and J genes are TRBV2 and TRBJ1-6; D ambiguous. The CDR3 loop spans 13 amino acids. Trimming cost V 3 bases and J 6 bases, with 6 bases left between them. Per germline, CDR1 SNHLY and CDR2 FYNNEI. In nucleotides, the CDR3 is TGTGCCAGCAGTGAGAGTCGTAATTCACCCCTCCACTTT. Translating it yields CASSESRNSPLHF. The full variable domain, with the rest looked up from reference TRBV2 and TRBJ1-6, is EPEVTQTPSHQVTQMGQEVILRCVPISNHLYFYWYRQILGQKVEFLVSFYNNEISEKSEIFDDQFSVERPDGSNFTLKIRSTKLEDSAMYFCASSESRNSPLHFGNGTRLTVT.

The rearrangement joins TRBV10-1 to TRBJ1-2; TRBD1 aligns across 7 bases. This CDR3 is 15 amino acids long. The germline gives CDR1 WNHNN, CDR2 SYGVQD (reference sequence). Trimming took 7 bases from V and 2 from J; bases not matched to a gene: 10. The CDR3 bases are TGCGCCAGCACCCGACGGGGGACAGTGAACTATGGCTACACCTTC. Translating it yields CASTRRGTVNYGYTF.

The chain carries TRBV2 and TRBJ1-5, with D hard to call. Germline V lookup: CDR1 SNHLY, CDR2 FYNNEI. The CDR3 is 14 residues long. Trimming removed 6 bases from V and 5 bases from J, with 14 bases in between. The CDR3 DNA follows: TGTGCCAGCAGGCTTGACTGGAAAGATCAGCCCCAGCATTTT. It specifies CASRLDWKDQPQHF.

This sequence joins TRBV29-1 and TRBJ2-7, with D possibly being TRBD1 (5 bases). The CDR3 loop spans 14 amino acids. Trimming took off 4 bases at V and 3 bases at J, with 16 bases between the two ends. Germline CDR1 SQVTM, CDR2 ANQGSEA. This chain's CDR3 is CSVADVGASYEQYF. DNA of the CDR3: TGCAGCGTTGCGGATGTAGGGGCGAGCTACGAGCAGTACTTC.